Below, one T cell receptor (beta chain) is given with its context. The antigen is undetermined. The data were taken from a study of graft-versus-host responses after intestinal transplantation. Whole-study context: The transplants performed in recipients were multivisceral, liver-intestinal, or isolated intestinal. Anti-thymocyte globulin served as induction for all recipients, who then took tacrolimus and steroids for 3 to 4 years. Study-level findings and limits: GvH clones turned up in recipient marrow; some had shown up first in ileum or blood. Early post-transplant declines in HvG were associated with peak levels of circulating GvH clones.

The method was immunoSEQ multiplex PCR; TCRdb's version includes in-frame clones alone and lacks a portion of them. The table includes about 25,000 clones, around 82% detected once. This CDR3 has 14 residues. With 6 bases removed from V and 4 bases from J, the gap between germline ends came to 12 bases. Germline V gene data show CDR1 as MNHNY and CDR2 as SVGAGI (reference sequence). The J gene is TRBJ1-4, the V gene TRBV6-6; TRBD1 is a possible D gene (5 bases). This sequence was found in a human donor who was the organ donor for an intestinal transplant. The source material was unstimulated CD8+ T cells sorted from spleen or lymph node cells, sampled before transplant. CDR3 sequence reads: CASRPIGGNEKLFF. The CDR3 DNA sequence: TGTGCCAGCAGGCCAATTGGGGGTAATGAAAAACTGTTTTTT.